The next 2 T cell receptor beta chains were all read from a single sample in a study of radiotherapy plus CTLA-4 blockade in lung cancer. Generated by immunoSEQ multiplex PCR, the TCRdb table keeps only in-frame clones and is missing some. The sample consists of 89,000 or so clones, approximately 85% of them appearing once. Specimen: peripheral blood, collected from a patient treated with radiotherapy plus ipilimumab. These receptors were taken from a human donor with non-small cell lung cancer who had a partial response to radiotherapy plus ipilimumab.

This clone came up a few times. The CDR3, as DNA: TGTGCCAGCAGCCTTATGGCCGGGACAGGGTCTGACGAGCAGTACTTC. It codes for CASSLMAGTGSDEQYF. The chain is built from TRBV7-8 and TRBJ2-7; 9 bases are a match to TRBD1. CDR1 is SGHVS and CDR2 is FQNEAQ in the germline V gene. The V and J ends lost 5 bases and 5 bases, in that order; junction bases with no gene match: 13. The CDR3 is 16 residues long.

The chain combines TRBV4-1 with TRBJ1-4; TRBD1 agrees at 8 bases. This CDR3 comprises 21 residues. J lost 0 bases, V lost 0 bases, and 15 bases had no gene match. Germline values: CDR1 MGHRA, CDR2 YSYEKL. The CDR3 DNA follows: TGCGCCAGCAGCCAAGAAGGTGCCAGGGGGCGCGGGACTGCAACTAATGAAAAACTGTTTTTT. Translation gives CASSQEGARGRGTATNEKLFF.